This T cell receptor beta chain was sequenced during a study of T cells in localized non-small cell lung cancer. As for this clone: Other DNA sequences of this sample code for an identical CDR3.

Profiling relied on immunoSEQ multiplex PCR, and the TCRdb table lists in-frame clones only, not all of them. The table lists about 70,000 clones, 85% to 90% of them singletons. The CDR3 is made up of 13 amino acids. Germline-derived CDR1 and CDR2 are MNHEY and SMNVEV (reference sequence). The germline V and J ends were trimmed by 3 bases and 5 bases, with 7 bases remaining between them. The chain has TRBV27 and TRBJ1-4; D remains unclear. This sequence was found in a male donor aged 60 or over with stage III squamous cell lung carcinoma. The starting material was peripheral blood, obtained before any cancer treatment. The CDR3: CASSFQPNEKLFF. The CDR3 DNA sequence: TGTGCCAGCAGTTTTCAGCCGAATGAAAAACTGTTTTTT.